This T cell receptor (beta chain) comes out of a study of blood T cell repertoires in COVID-19. How the authors handled the data: Amplification from reference gene primers served as the basis for estimated nucleated cell counts. The data were produced by immunoSEQ multiplex PCR, yet TCRdb's version contains in-frame clones alone and is incomplete. V, J and clone size are those of that table, while D and trimming were read from the DNA. The data contain under 50,000 clones, approximately 88% of them singletons. V lost 1 base and J lost 0, with 6 bases in between. Germline CDR1 reads SGHTA; CDR2 reads FQGNSA. This CDR3 spans 15 amino acids.

This TCR was recovered from a human donor in a cohort sampled during active COVID-19. V is TRBV7-2 and J is TRBJ2-2, with D tentatively TRBD2 (6 bases). Specimen: peripheral blood. In DNA form, the CDR3 reads TGTGCCAGCAGCTTAGGGGGGGCGAACACCGGGGAGCTGTTTTTT. It yields the protein CASSLGGANTGELFF.